This passage covers 7 T cell receptor beta chains from one sample sequenced in a study of read filtering for tumor transcriptome and immune sequencing. Molecular barcoded adaptors covering alpha/delta and beta/gamma chains were used on about 390 ng RNA. TCRdb fed the reads into MiXCR, producing one record per CDR3 protein. The table has approximately 38,000 distinct CDR3 sequences, roughly 13% seen once. Sequenced: a population of CD138-negative cells sorted from bone marrow. These receptors all stem from a donor aged 40 or over with multiple myeloma.

Notes on this clonotype: This may be a read error, as it is one base from a much larger clone. The chain has TRBV29-1 and TRBJ1-3, with D maybe TRBD1 (6 bases). This CDR3 region has 13 residues. V lost 7 bases and J lost 5, with 15 bases in between. Germline loops: CDR1 SQVTM, CDR2 ANQGSEA. CDR3 protein: CSAQTGARNTIYF. CDR3 DNA sequence: TGCAGCGCCCAAACGGGGGCTAGAAACACCATATATTTT.

Notes on this clonotype: With a much larger clone just one base away, this may be a read error. The genes are TRBV2 and TRBJ1-4, with D possibly matching TRBD1 (5 bases). Per germline, CDR1 SNHLY and CDR2 FYNNEI. This CDR3 contains 16 residues. The CDR3 loop reads CAGSDSGMIGNEKLFF. CDR3 nucleotides: TGTGCCGGCAGTGATTCAGGGATGATAGGAAATGAAAAACTGTTTTTT. The whole variable domain, filled in from reference TRBV2 and TRBJ1-4, reads EPEVTQTPSHQVTQMGQEVILRCVPISNHLYFYWYRQILGQKVEFLVSFYNNEISEKSEIFDDQFSVERPDGSNFTLKIRSTKLEDSAMYFCAGSDSGMIGNEKLFFGSGTQLSVL.

This clonotype appeared many times. The V and J genes are TRBV6-1 and TRBJ2-2; 7 bases fit TRBD1. Germline lookup yields CDR1 MNHNS and CDR2 SASEGT. J was trimmed by 7 bases and V by 5 bases; bases with no gene match: 4. This CDR3 region has 13 residues. CDR3 region: CASSRQGGGELFF. The CDR3 region has the DNA TGTGCCAGCAGTAGACAGGGCGGCGGGGAGCTGTTTTTT.

Note on this clonotype: A much larger clone differs by one base, so this may be a read error. The V gene is TRBV25-1, the J gene TRBJ2-1, with 7 positions matching TRBD2. The CDR3 is 13 amino acids. Germline V gives CDR1 MGHDK, CDR2 SYGVNS. CDR3 DNA: TGTGCCAGCAGTCCGGGACTATTCGATGAGCGGTTCTTC. The encoded protein is CASSPGLFDERFF.

Note on this clonotype: Because it lacks the conserved phenylalanine or tryptophan at the end, this CDR3 is likely a read error. Because the CDR3's place on the DNA is in doubt, the DNA is left out and the CDR3 is given as listed by TCRdb. This chain connects TRBV20-1 to TRBJ2-1; whether TRBD2, the table's D call, matches the DNA was not checked. The V gene's germline CDR1 is DFQATT and CDR2 SNEGSKA (reference sequence). The CDR3 contains 16 residues when both ends are counted. The CDR3 sequence: CSAMSTSGGSYNEQIC.

This clonotype was recorded once. One end of the junction fails to match germline, which may point to a read error. V is TRBV9 and J is TRBJ2-1; the match to TRBD1 covers 9 bases. CDR3 size: 16 residues. Per germline, CDR1 SGDLS and CDR2 YYNGEE. The CDR3 DNA reads TGTGCCAGCAGCGCCCACGGGACAGGGTATTCTAATGAGCAGTGCTTC. The encoded protein is CASSAHGTGYSNEQCF.

At least ten counts were recorded for this clonotype. This rearrangement joins TRBV12-5 to TRBJ1-5; D uncertain. Germline-derived CDR1 and CDR2 are LGHNT and FRNRAP. The CDR3 has 18 amino acids. V lost 1 base and J lost 0, with 16 bases in between. The DNA for the CDR3 is TGTGCTAGTGGTTTGGAAGGACGACACCAGTATAGCAATCAGCCCCAGCATTTT. Translation: CASGLEGRHQYSNQPQHF.